Each of the 8 T cell receptor beta chains below was sequenced from the same sample in a study of CD4 and CD8 cells across lung adenocarcinoma regions. TCRdb analysed the PCR reads with MiXCR anew, one entry per CDR3 protein. This table has thousands of distinct CDR3 sequences, 40% to 50% appearing once. The sequenced sample consisted of CD4+ T cells from the margin of a lung tumor. The receptors originated from a female donor with lung adenocarcinoma. The CD4 and CD8 labels of this study may be unreliable.

In its sample, this clonotype was seen a few times. The chain couples TRBV12-3 or TRBV12-4 to TRBJ2-2; D is unresolved. The CDR3 has 15 amino acids. Deletions cut 3 bases from V and 0 bases from J, with 8 bases between. CDR3 protein: CASSFVGSNTGELFF. DNA of the CDR3: TGTGCCAGCAGTTTCGTAGGGTCGAACACCGGGGAGCTGTTTTTT.

With regard to this clonotype: A read error may account for a junction end that differs from germline. V is TRBV6-1 and J is TRBJ2-4; weak D call: TRBD2 (5 bases). Germline CDR1 MNHNS, CDR2 SASEGT. The CDR3 runs 15 residues. The CDR3 sequence is CARGPGGSSPDTQYF. CDR3 nucleotide sequence: TGTGCCAGGGGCCCAGGAGGATCTAGCCCAGATACCCAGTACTTT.

In this sample, this clonotype turned up many times. The chain links TRBV27 to TRBJ1-5; possibly TRBD1 for D (5 bases). V was trimmed by 5 bases and J by 5 bases, leaving 7 bases between them. CDR1 is MNHEY and CDR2 is SMNVEV in the germline V gene (reference sequence). The length of the CDR3 is 12 residues. The CDR3 DNA reads as TGTGCCAGCAGTGGGGGGGATCAGCCCCAGCATTTT. This codes for CASSGGDQPQHF.

As for this clonotype: A much larger clone lies one base from this, so it may be a read error. V is TRBV12-3 or TRBV12-4 and J is TRBJ2-4; D is unclear. The CDR3 runs to 13 residues. With 3 bases removed from V and 13 bases from J, the gap between germline ends came to 16 bases. The DNA of the CDR3 is TGTGCCAGCAGTTTTCAACGTTTCGGTGAGCAGTACTTC. Translation gives CASSFQRFGEQYF.

This chain joins TRBV6-1 and TRBJ2-3, with TRBD2 matching 7 bases. With V trimmed by 4 bases and J by 1 base, 2 bases remained unmatched. Per the germline V gene, CDR1 is MNHNS and CDR2 is SASEGT. The CDR3 is made up of 14 amino acids. The CDR3 here is CASSGTSGTDTQYF. The CDR3 DNA reads TGTGCCAGCAGTGGCACTAGCGGCACAGATACGCAGTATTTT.

This clonotype occurred a few times. The chain has TRBV6-4 and TRBJ2-1, with 7 positions matching TRBD1. The CDR3 consists of 14 residues. Germline CDR1 MRHNA, CDR2 SNTAGT. The J segment lost 5 bases and the V segment lost 5 bases, leaving 6 bases of the junction unmatched. The CDR3 sequence: CASSQGVLNNEQFF. Here the CDR3 DNA reads TGTGCCAGCAGTCAGGGGGTCCTAAACAATGAGCAGTTCTTC.

V gene TRBV30 combines with J gene TRBJ2-3, with D tentatively TRBD2 (5 bases). CDR1 and CDR2 (germline): GTSNPN, SVGIG (reference sequence). The CDR3 sequence is 14 residues long. Trimming stripped 3 bases from V and 1 base from J, with 11 bases between. The CDR3 spells CAWRSRARTDTQYF. The CDR3, as DNA: TGTGCCTGGAGATCGAGGGCACGCACAGATACGCAGTATTTT.

The V and J genes are TRBV27 and TRBJ2-1, with unresolved D. The end of the DNA is better explained by TRBJ2-5, so the J call may be wrong. The CDR3 covers 13 residues. CDR1 is MNHEY, CDR2 SMNVEV, per germline (reference sequence). CDR3: CASSLRGRETQYF. The CDR3 DNA follows: TGTGCCAGCAGTTTGCGAGGTCGAGAGACCCAGTACTTC.